These 25 T cell receptor beta chains share one sample of origin, sequenced in a study of blood T cells in healthy people across ages. The use of a sample-barcoded 5' primer and a J-beta primer mix characterized a second PCR of roughly 7 to 11 cycles. One entry per CDR3 protein, called by TCRdb with MiXCR from the 5' RACE reads. Altogether 1.5 million to 2 million distinct CDR3 sequences are present, 28% being singletons, with the ten largest covering around 7.7%. What was sequenced was blood. These receptors all come from a young woman in good health.

The genes are TRBV11-1 and TRBJ1-1, with 7 bases lining up with TRBD1. This CDR3 spans 15 amino acids. Per germline, CDR1 SGHAT and CDR2 FQDESV (reference sequence). Losses at the gene ends were 5 bases for V and 3 bases for J; bases not matched to a gene: 9. The CDR3 DNA is TGTGCCAGCAGCCTGACAGGGAAACGTTACACTGAAGCTTTCTTT. Its protein product is CASSLTGKRYTEAFF.

The V gene is TRBV6-1, the J gene TRBJ2-5; tentative D call: TRBD2 (6 bases). The germline V gene encodes CDR1 MNHNS and CDR2 SASEGT. The CDR3 loop spans 15 amino acids. V lost 3 bases and J 3 bases, leaving 14 bases between the germline ends. The CDR3, as DNA: TGTGCCAGCAGTGATTCCGGGACTCCCAAAGAGACCCAGTACTTC. Its protein is CASSDSGTPKETQYF.

This clonotype showed up just a few times. The chain carries TRBV5-1 and TRBJ2-7; TRBD2 agrees at 13 bases. This CDR3 contains 15 residues. Trimming cost V 5 bases and J 4 bases; bases outside gene matches: 6. Germline CDR1 is SGHRS and CDR2 is YFSETQ. CDR3 sequence (DNA): TGCGCCAGCAGTTCCGGGACTAGCGGGAAGTACGAGCAGTACTTC. This gives the protein CASSSGTSGKYEQYF.

This clonotype was picked up many times. The chain recombines TRBV6-5 with TRBJ2-1; 8 nucleotides match TRBD2. This CDR3 contains 14 residues. V lost 8 bases to trimming and J lost 5 bases; unmatched junction nucleotides: 8. CDR1 and CDR2 from the germline V gene are MNHEY and SVGAGI. CDR3 sequence reads: CASGAREGHNEQFF. CDR3 coding DNA: TGTGCCAGCGGGGCCCGGGAGGGGCACAATGAGCAGTTCTTC.

This clonotype has just one count. The gene calls are TRBV30 and TRBJ2-1; possibly TRBD1 for D (6 bases). CDR1 is GTSNPN, CDR2 SVGIG, per germline (reference sequence). The CDR3 is made up of 16 amino acids. V was pared by 0 bases and J by 0 bases, with 12 bases between. CDR3 bases: TGTGCCTGGAGTGTCAGGGGCTTGGACTCCTACAATGAGCAGTTCTTC. Its translation is CAWSVRGLDSYNEQFF.

V is TRBV14 and J is TRBJ2-4; weak D call: TRBD1 (5 bases). The J call may not be correct, given that the DNA end is closer to TRBJ2-7. The CDR3 consists of 14 residues. CDR1 is SGHDN, CDR2 FVKESK, per germline. CDR3 coding DNA: TGTGCCAGCAGCCAAGTTTCAGGGATGAACGAGCAGTACTTC. Its protein product is CASSQVSGMNEQYF.

This chain uses TRBV7-2 with TRBJ1-6; D unclear. Looked up from germline, CDR1 is SGHTA and CDR2 is FQGNSA. Trimming removed 0 bases from V and 10 bases from J, with 7 bases in between. The CDR3 covers 13 residues. CDR3 DNA: TGTGCCAGCAGCTTAGCGGAGCTATCACCCCTCCACTTT. Translated, it gives CASSLAELSPLHF.

This sequence joins TRBV27 and TRBJ2-5, with a possible D match to TRBD1 (6 bases). The DNA end is more similar to TRBJ2-7, so the J call may be wrong. The CDR3 loop spans 15 amino acids. Germline V gives CDR1 MNHEY, CDR2 SMNVEV (reference sequence). CDR3 loop: CASSTDRSLESEQYF. As DNA, the CDR3 is TGTGCCAGCAGTACCGACAGGAGTTTAGAGTCCGAGCAGTACTTC.

This clonotype was detected only a few times. CDR3 residues: CASSLVKGGRGYTF. The CDR3 region has the DNA TGCGCCAGCAGCTTGGTTAAGGGGGGCCGTGGCTACACCTTC. The chain couples TRBV5-1 to TRBJ1-2; weak D call: TRBD1 (6 bases). The CDR3 extends over 14 amino acids. The germline V gene encodes CDR1 SGHRS and CDR2 YFSETQ. The V gene lost 0 bases and the J gene lost 7 bases, with 13 bases spanning the gap.

This clonotype showed up just a few times. This sequence joins TRBV5-6 and TRBJ1-2, with D tentatively TRBD1 (5 bases). Per germline, CDR1 SGHDT and CDR2 YYEEEE. V gave up 1 base and J gave up 0 bases, with 10 bases separating them. CDR3 length: 15 residues. This CDR3 is CASSLRGAANYGYTF. DNA for the CDR3: TGTGCCAGCAGCTTGAGAGGGGCGGCTAACTATGGCTACACCTTC. The variable domain in full, completed from reference TRBV5-6 and TRBJ1-2, reads DAGVTQSPTHLIKTRGQQVTLRCSPKSGHDTVSWYQQALGQGPQFIFQYYEEEERQRGNFPDRFSGHQFPNYSSELNVNALLLGDSALYLCASSLRGAANYGYTFGSGTRLTVV.

This chain connects TRBV12-3 or TRBV12-4 to TRBJ1-2; D possibly corresponds to TRBD1 (6 bases). With 6 bases removed from V and 6 bases from J, the gap between germline ends came to 14 bases. The CDR3 sequence is 13 residues long. In DNA, the CDR3 is TGTGCCAGCAGCTATACAGGGAGGGATGGCTACACCTTC. It yields the protein CASSYTGRDGYTF.

The table lists this clonotype with a few counts. At one end, the junction sequence differs from germline, possibly due to a read error. The chain combines TRBV5-5 with TRBJ2-7; D may be TRBD2 (6 bases). The CDR3 runs 16 residues. Germline V gene lookup returns CDR1 SGHKS and CDR2 YYEKEE (reference sequence). This CDR3 reads CTSSLVLAQEGYEQYF. Written as DNA, the CDR3 is TGTACCAGCAGCTTGGTCTTGGCTCAGGAGGGTTACGAGCAGTACTTC.

This clonotype turned up a few times. The chain has TRBV19 and TRBJ2-1; weak D call: TRBD1 (6 bases). Germline V CDR1 and CDR2: LNHDA, SQIVND (reference sequence). This CDR3 is built from 15 residues. Trimming removed 5 bases from V and 7 bases from J, with 18 bases in between. This CDR3 is CASSPGQGKMNEQFF. For the CDR3, the DNA is TGTGCCAGTAGTCCCGGGCAGGGGAAGATGAATGAGCAGTTCTTC.

The chain carries TRBV6-5 and TRBJ1-5, with D tentatively TRBD1 (6 bases). Germline CDR1 is MNHEY and CDR2 is SVGAGI. This CDR3 has 15 residues. Trimming removed 6 bases at V and 7 bases at J, with 19 bases between. The CDR3 region is CASRPPGHQGQPQHF. The CDR3 bases are TGTGCCAGCAGACCCCCGGGACACCAGGGACAGCCCCAGCATTTT.

With respect to this clonotype: Relative to the germline gene, one junction end is altered; a read error may explain this. The V gene is TRBV3-1, the J gene TRBJ1-1; D is possibly TRBD1 (5 bases). The germline CDR1 and CDR2 sequences are LGHDT and YNNKEL (reference sequence). This CDR3 spans 15 amino acids. The CDR3 DNA sequence: TGTGCCAGCAGCCAGTCAGGGATGCTGAACGCTGAAGCTTTCTTT. Amino acids: CASSQSGMLNAEAFF.

A note on this clonotype: This may arise from a read error, as a much more abundant clone is one base away. The chain joins TRBV30 to TRBJ1-2; 7 positions agree with TRBD1. CDR1 is GTSNPN and CDR2 is SVGIG in the germline V gene (reference sequence). Losses at the gene ends were 2 bases for V and 4 bases for J; bases not matched to a gene: 7. CDR3 length: 14 amino acids. The CDR3 sequence: CAWSPPGGFYGYTF. CDR3 bases: TGTGCCTGGAGTCCACCAGGGGGGTTCTATGGCTACACCTTC.

This clonotype was seen a few times. The J gene is TRBJ2-3, the V gene TRBV7-3; 9 bases align to TRBD1. The V gene end was trimmed by 4 bases and the J gene end by 2 bases; junction bases not matched to a gene: 4. There are 15 residues in the CDR3. CDR1 and CDR2 from the germline V gene are SGHTA and FQGTGA. CDR3 loop: CASSCGTGHTDTQYF. In nucleotides, the CDR3 is TGTGCCAGCAGCTGCGGGACAGGGCACACAGATACGCAGTATTTT.

The genes are TRBV6-5 and TRBJ2-5, with TRBD1 as a possible D gene (5 bases). CDR1 is MNHEY and CDR2 is SVGAGI in the germline V gene. Trimming removed 2 bases at V and 11 bases at J, with 12 bases between. The CDR3 extends over 12 amino acids. The CDR3 nucleotides are TGTGCCAGCAGTTACGCAGGGCGAGAGCAGTACTTC. Its translation: CASSYAGREQYF.

This clonotype was counted between two and nine times. The chain couples TRBV20-1 to TRBJ2-7; D may correspond to TRBD1 or TRBD2 (6 bases each). This CDR3 spans 13 amino acids. The germline gives CDR1 DFQATT, CDR2 SNEGSKA (reference sequence). V was clipped by 3 bases and J by 1 base, with 10 bases between them. The CDR3 is CSARGGRSYEQYF. The CDR3 region has the DNA TGCAGTGCTAGGGGGGGCAGATCCTACGAGCAGTACTTC.

This clonotype has just a few counts. V is TRBV5-6 and J is TRBJ2-5, with D possibly TRBD1 on 5 matching bases. Germline V gene data show CDR1 as SGHDT and CDR2 as YYEEEE. The length of the CDR3 is 14 residues. The V end lost 0 bases, the J end lost 5 bases, and 11 bases lay between the germline ends. The chain's CDR3 is CASSLVTGRETQYF. The DNA for the CDR3 is TGTGCCAGCAGCTTGGTTACAGGAAGGGAGACCCAGTACTTC.

This rearrangement joins TRBV27 to TRBJ2-4; D tentatively fits TRBD1 or TRBD2 (7 bases each). The J call may not be correct, given that the DNA end is closer to TRBJ2-5. The CDR3 sequence is 13 residues long. The germline V gene has CDR1 MNHEY and CDR2 SMNVEV (reference sequence). The CDR3 region is CASSRPGGGTQYF. In nucleotides, the CDR3 is TGTGCCAGCAGTAGACCAGGGGGGGGGACCCAGTACTTC.

The rearrangement uses TRBV6-5 and TRBJ1-5, with TRBD1 matching 8 bases. The junction had 8 bases not matched to a gene; V was cut back by 5 bases and J by 5 bases. In germline, CDR1 is MNHEY, CDR2 SVGAGI. The CDR3 has 15 amino acids. The CDR3 region has the DNA TGTGCCAGCAGTAGGACAGGGAATGAGGATCAGCCCCAGCATTTT. It encodes CASSRTGNEDQPQHF.

This clonotype was observed many times. The V gene is TRBV4-3, the J gene TRBJ2-7, with D maybe TRBD1 (6 bases). CDR3 length equals 15 residues. Looked up from germline, CDR1 is LGHNA and CDR2 is YSLEER. Trimming left V 6 bases short and J 2 bases short, with 17 bases between. The CDR3: CASRLYRDKAYEQYF. CDR3 nucleotide sequence: TGCGCCAGCAGACTATACCGGGACAAGGCCTACGAGCAGTACTTC.

The J gene is TRBJ2-7, the V gene TRBV6-2 or TRBV6-3; D is uncertain. The CDR3 has 15 amino acids. Trimming took off 6 bases at V and 3 bases at J, with 18 bases between the two ends. Germline V gives CDR1 MNHEY, CDR2 SVGEGT. For the CDR3, the DNA is TGTGCCAGCAGGGATAGTTGGGCAGAAAACTACGAGCAGTACTTC. Translated, it gives CASRDSWAENYEQYF.

The chain recombines TRBV28 with TRBJ2-2, with 8 bases matching TRBD1. CDR3 size: 15 residues. Germline V gene lookup returns CDR1 MDHEN and CDR2 SYDVKM. V lost 3 bases, J lost 4 bases, and 4 bases stayed unmatched. Here the CDR3 reads CASSFQGASTGELFF. Written as DNA, the CDR3 is TGTGCCAGCAGTTTCCAGGGGGCGAGCACCGGGGAGCTGTTTTTT.